The 14 T cell receptor beta chains reported below all come from one sample, sequenced in a study of blood T cell repertoires in COVID-19. Profiled with immunoSEQ multiplex PCR; TCRdb holds only in-frame clones, not every one. Here the sample spans 320,000 or so clones, around 90% being singletons. The sample consisted of PBMCs or T cells enriched from blood (not recorded which). These receptors originate from a man aged 55 to 69 who had recovered from COVID-19.

The chain employs TRBV5-1 and TRBJ1-1; a possible D gene is TRBD1 (6 bases). The CDR3 spans 17 residues. Germline V gives CDR1 SGHRS, CDR2 YFSETQ. V was pared by 2 bases and J by 5 bases, with 22 bases between. The CDR3 coding sequence is TGCGCCAGCAGCTTTGGGGTGGTCGGGGGGCGACTTACTGAAGCTTTCTTT. Translated, it gives CASSFGVVGGRLTEAFF.

This chain connects TRBV28 to TRBJ1-3; TRBD1 matches at 7 bases. The V segment lost 2 bases and the J segment 1 base; nucleotides outside the gene matches: 5. The CDR3 totals 16 residues. Germline CDR1 is MDHEN and CDR2 is SYDVKM. CDR3: CASSLPLQGSGNTIYF. For the CDR3, the DNA is TGTGCCAGCAGTTTACCCCTACAGGGGTCTGGAAACACCATATATTTT.

This clone was observed a single time. CDR3 DNA: TGCGCCAGCAGTGACTTGAACACTGAAGCTTTCTTT. Translation: CASSDLNTEAFF. This sequence joins TRBV10-1 and TRBJ1-1; D remains unclear. Per the germline V gene, CDR1 is WNHNN and CDR2 is SYGVQD (reference sequence). V shed 3 bases and J shed 0 bases, with 2 bases lying between them. The CDR3 has 12 residues.

This clone was detected only once. The rearrangement uses TRBV6-5 and TRBJ1-2; possible D gene TRBD1, 6 bases. Per the germline V gene, CDR1 is MNHEY and CDR2 is SVGAGI. The CDR3 is 13 amino acids. V shed 6 bases and J shed 4 bases, with 12 bases lying between them. As DNA, the CDR3 is TGTGCCAGCAGCCCCAGGGGTTCCTATGGCTACACCTTC. This translates into CASSPRGSYGYTF.

V and J are TRBV6-5 and TRBJ2-7; tentatively, D is TRBD1 (5 bases). Trimming left V 6 bases short and J 2 bases short, with 8 bases between. CDR3 length equals 12 residues. Germline V gene data show CDR1 as MNHEY and CDR2 as SVGAGI. The CDR3 nucleotides are TGTGCCAGCAGAAGCAGGGCCTACGAGCAGTACTTC. Protein: CASRSRAYEQYF.

The gene calls are TRBV6-5 and TRBJ2-7, with D possibly TRBD1 on 6 matching bases. The CDR3 spans 15 residues. Germline V CDR1 and CDR2: MNHEY, SVGAGI. Trimming cost V 0 bases and J 3 bases, with 12 bases left between them. The CDR3: CASSYSGHGYYEQYF. CDR3 coding DNA: TGTGCCAGCAGTTACTCGGGACATGGGTACTACGAGCAGTACTTC.

V is TRBV18 and J is TRBJ2-1; 9 nucleotides align to TRBD2. Per germline, CDR1 KGHSH and CDR2 LQKENI. With V trimmed by 3 bases and J by 0 bases, 6 bases remained unmatched. The CDR3 is 17 amino acids. CDR3 protein: CASSPRTSVSSYNEQFF. The CDR3, as DNA: TGTGCCAGCTCACCTAGGACTAGCGTTAGCTCCTACAATGAGCAGTTCTTC. Using reference TRBV18 and TRBJ2-1 for the parts outside the CDR3, the full variable domain is NAGVMQNPRHLVRRRGQEARLRCSPMKGHSHVYWYRQLPEEGLKFMVYLQKENIIDESGMPKERFSAEFPKEGPSILRIQQVVRGDSAAYFCASSPRTSVSSYNEQFFGPGTRLTVL.

The rearrangement uses TRBV28 and TRBJ1-1, with D hard to call. Germline lookup yields CDR1 MDHEN and CDR2 SYDVKM. Trimming stripped 6 bases from V and 5 bases from J, with 7 bases between. This CDR3 region has 11 residues. The CDR3 DNA reads as TGTGCCAGCAGCTCTAGGACTGAAGCTTTCTTT. This gives the protein CASSSRTEAFF.

The J gene is TRBJ2-7, the V gene TRBV5-1; 7 nucleotides line up with TRBD2. With V trimmed by 0 bases and J by 2 bases, 5 bases remained unmatched. The CDR3 consists of 15 residues. Germline V gene data show CDR1 as SGHRS and CDR2 as YFSETQ. This chain's CDR3 is CASSLEGLETYEQYF. The CDR3 DNA reads TGCGCCAGCAGCTTGGAAGGACTAGAAACCTACGAGCAGTACTTC.

V gene TRBV18 combines with J gene TRBJ1-6, with D perhaps TRBD1 (5 bases). Trimming shortened V by 3 bases and J by 7 bases, and 10 bases separated the two germline ends. Germline V gene lookup returns CDR1 KGHSH and CDR2 LQKENI. This CDR3 is built from 14 residues. The CDR3 DNA reads TGTGCCAGCTCACCTGATTGGACAAATTCACCCCTCCACTTT. Its protein product is CASSPDWTNSPLHF.

The V call is TRBV15, the J call TRBJ2-1; 10 nucleotides line up with TRBD2. In germline, CDR1 is LNHNV, CDR2 YYDKDF (reference sequence). The V and J ends lost 0 bases and 0 bases, in that order; junction bases with no gene match: 5. The CDR3 runs to 18 residues. Written as DNA, the CDR3 is TGTGCCACCAGCAGAGATTCGAGCGGGAGGGCCTCCTACAATGAGCAGTTCTTC. Translation: CATSRDSSGRASYNEQFF.

The chain uses TRBV28 and TRBJ2-2; 11 bases match TRBD2. This CDR3 spans 16 amino acids. The J segment lost 1 base and the V segment lost 8 bases, leaving 6 bases of the junction unmatched. Germline values: CDR1 MDHEN, CDR2 SYDVKM. Here the CDR3 reads CASLIAGGQNTGELFF. CDR3 bases: TGTGCCAGCCTGATAGCGGGAGGGCAGAACACCGGGGAGCTGTTTTTT.

This chain uses TRBV6-5 with TRBJ1-5, with D possibly TRBD1 on 5 matching bases. There are 15 residues in the CDR3. Per germline, CDR1 MNHEY and CDR2 SVGAGI. With 2 bases removed from V and 0 bases from J, the gap between germline ends came to 8 bases. The CDR3 loop reads CASSYGGTSNQPQHF. The CDR3 nucleotides read TGTGCCAGCAGTTACGGGGGGACTAGCAATCAGCCCCAGCATTTT.

The V call is TRBV7-9, the J call TRBJ2-2; 7 bases fit TRBD1. The CDR3 length is 15 residues. Germline V gene sequence: CDR1 SEHNR, CDR2 FQNEAQ (reference sequence). Trimming took 1 base from V and 6 from J; bases not matched to a gene: 5. DNA of the CDR3: TGTGCCAGCAGCTTAGATGGAGACAGGGCCGGGGAGCTGTTTTTT. Its protein is CASSLDGDRAGELFF.